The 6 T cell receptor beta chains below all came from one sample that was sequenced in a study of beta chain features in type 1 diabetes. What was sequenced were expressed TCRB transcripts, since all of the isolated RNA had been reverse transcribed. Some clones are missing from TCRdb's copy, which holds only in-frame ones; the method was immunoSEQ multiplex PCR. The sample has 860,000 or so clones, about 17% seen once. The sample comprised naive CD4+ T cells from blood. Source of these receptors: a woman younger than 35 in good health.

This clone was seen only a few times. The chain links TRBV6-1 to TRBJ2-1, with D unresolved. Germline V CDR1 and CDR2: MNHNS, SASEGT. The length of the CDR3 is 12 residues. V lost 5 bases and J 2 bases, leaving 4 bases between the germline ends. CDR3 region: CASSTAYNEQFF. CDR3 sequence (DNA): TGTGCCAGCAGTACCGCCTACAATGAGCAGTTCTTC.

The CDR3 DNA follows: TGTGCCAGCAGTGAACTGAGCAATCAGCCCCAGCATTTT. Translated: CASSELSNQPQHF. This chain connects TRBV2 to TRBJ1-5, with no clear D. The length of the CDR3 is 13 residues. Germline V lookup: CDR1 SNHLY, CDR2 FYNNEI. V lost 2 bases and J lost 1, with 3 bases in between.

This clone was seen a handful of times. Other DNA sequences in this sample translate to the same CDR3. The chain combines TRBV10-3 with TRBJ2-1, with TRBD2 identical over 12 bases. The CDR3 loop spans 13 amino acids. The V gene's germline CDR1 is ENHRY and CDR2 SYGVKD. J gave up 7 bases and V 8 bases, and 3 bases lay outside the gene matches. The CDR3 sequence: CAISSGRVNEQFF. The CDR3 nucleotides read TGTGCCATCTCTAGCGGGAGGGTAAATGAGCAGTTCTTC.

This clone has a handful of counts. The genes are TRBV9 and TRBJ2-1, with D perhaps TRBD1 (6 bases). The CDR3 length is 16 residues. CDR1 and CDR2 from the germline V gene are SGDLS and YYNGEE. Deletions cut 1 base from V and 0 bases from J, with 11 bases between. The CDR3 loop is CASSVQGGFSYNEQFF. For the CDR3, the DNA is TGTGCCAGCAGCGTACAAGGGGGTTTCTCCTACAATGAGCAGTTCTTC.

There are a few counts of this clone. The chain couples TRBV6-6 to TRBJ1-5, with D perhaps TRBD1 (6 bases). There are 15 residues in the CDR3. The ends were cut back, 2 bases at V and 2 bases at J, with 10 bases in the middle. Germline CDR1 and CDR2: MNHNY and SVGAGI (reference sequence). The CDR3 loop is CASSYGGLGNQPQHF. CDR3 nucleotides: TGTGCCAGCAGTTACGGGGGCCTGGGCAATCAGCCCCAGCATTTT.

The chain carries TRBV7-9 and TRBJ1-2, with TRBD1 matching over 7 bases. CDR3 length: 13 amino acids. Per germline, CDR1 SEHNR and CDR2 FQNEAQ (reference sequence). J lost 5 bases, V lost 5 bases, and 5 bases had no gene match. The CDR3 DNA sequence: TGTGCCAGCAGCAACACAGGGGATTATGGCTACACCTTC. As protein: CASSNTGDYGYTF.